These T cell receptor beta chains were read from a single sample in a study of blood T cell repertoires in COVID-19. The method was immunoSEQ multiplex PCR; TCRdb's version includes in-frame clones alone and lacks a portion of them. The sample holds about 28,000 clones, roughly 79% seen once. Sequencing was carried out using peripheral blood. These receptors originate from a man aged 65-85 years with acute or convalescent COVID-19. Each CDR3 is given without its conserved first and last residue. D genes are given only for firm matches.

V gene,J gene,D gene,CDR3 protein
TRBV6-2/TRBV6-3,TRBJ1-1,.,ASSYNLWRENTEAF
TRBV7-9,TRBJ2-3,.,ASIQTGVPTDTQY
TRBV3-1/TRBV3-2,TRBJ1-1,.,ASSRHLQANTEAF
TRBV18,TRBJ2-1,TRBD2,ASSPPGLAGGFDEQF
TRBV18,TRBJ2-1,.,AIHIGGNEQF
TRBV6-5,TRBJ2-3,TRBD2,ASSSAGEGDTQY
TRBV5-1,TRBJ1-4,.,ASSPGQYNEKLF
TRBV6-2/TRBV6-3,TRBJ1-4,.,ASSSRERGFNEKLF
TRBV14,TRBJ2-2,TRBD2,ASRPSGLAPTGELF
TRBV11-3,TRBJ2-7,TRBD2,ASSPGLAGAGEQY
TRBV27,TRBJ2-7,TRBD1,ASRDRVEQY
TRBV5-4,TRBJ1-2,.,ASSFPPIDRKGYT
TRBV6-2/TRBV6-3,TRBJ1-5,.,ASSYPAGEVGPAQH
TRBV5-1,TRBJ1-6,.,ASSLATEGNSPLH
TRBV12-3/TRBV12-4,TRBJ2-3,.,ASMGDTQY
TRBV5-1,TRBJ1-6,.,ASSLESSSYNSPLH
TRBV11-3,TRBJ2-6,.,ASSYTGTSGANVLT
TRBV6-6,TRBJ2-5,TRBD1,ASRGQKETQY
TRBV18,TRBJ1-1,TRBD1,ASSPLGQGASVTEAF
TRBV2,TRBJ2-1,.,ASSEEQNNEQF
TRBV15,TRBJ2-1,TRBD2,ATSTQGGGLAGKNEQF
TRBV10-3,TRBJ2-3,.,AISAGGQGNTDTQY
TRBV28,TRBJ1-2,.,ASRVGGNNYGYT
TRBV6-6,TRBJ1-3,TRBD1,ASRSGGRGNTIY
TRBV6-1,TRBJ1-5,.,ASSEPQGRYSNQPQH
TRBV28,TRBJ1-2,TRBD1,ASARTGWNNYGYT
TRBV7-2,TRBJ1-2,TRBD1,ASSTQGATGYT
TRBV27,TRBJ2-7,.,ASRGHQGPPEQY
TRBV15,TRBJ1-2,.,ATSPRQGDGYT
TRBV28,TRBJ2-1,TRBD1,ASSTGTGPREQF
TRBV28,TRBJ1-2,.,ASSLVNLVYGYT
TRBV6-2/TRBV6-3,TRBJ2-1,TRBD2,ASSPDQRTSGKSNEQF
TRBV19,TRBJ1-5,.,ASSMGKRRQPQH
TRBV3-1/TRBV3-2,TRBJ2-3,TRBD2,ASSQPSGLGGIAQY
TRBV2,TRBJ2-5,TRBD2,ARRGSD
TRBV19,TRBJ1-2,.,ASSILGANYGYT
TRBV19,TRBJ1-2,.,ASSILTDYGYT
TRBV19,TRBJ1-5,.,ASSIEVGGPSNQPQH
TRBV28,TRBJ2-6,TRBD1,ASSWRTGKTQTGANVLT
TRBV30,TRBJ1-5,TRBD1,AWQAEGAQPQH
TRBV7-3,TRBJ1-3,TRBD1,ASRTGQTGNTIY
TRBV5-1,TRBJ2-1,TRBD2,ASSRTSGAYNEQF
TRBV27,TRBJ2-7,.,ASSLLSSYEQY
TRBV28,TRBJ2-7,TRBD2,ASSPPLAGTYEQY
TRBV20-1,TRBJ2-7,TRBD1,SASHGQGAIYEQY
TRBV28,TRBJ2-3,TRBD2,ASSLRGGGTDTQY